The source of this TCR beta chain is a study of cytomegalovirus exposure and HLA in healthy donors. Study context: An analysis done earlier identified 95 million to 140 million unique TCR beta sequences from roughly 190 million T cells. General observations from the study: There were several of the most significant clusters that appeared linked to common viral pathogens in a later analysis. A missense DCLRE1C variant was associated with V- and J-gene trimming of TCR beta chains in a later analysis, and an independent cohort replicated the association.

The PCR employed 60 Vbeta primers together with 13 Jbeta primers. Libraries were prepared by immunoSEQ multiplex PCR; TCRdb keeps only in-frame clonotypes and omits some of them. Seen here are about 120,000 clones, around four fifths observed once, and the top ten hold about a tenth. Turning to this clone: Its matching antigen is unknown. Other DNA sequences in the same sample also yield this CDR3.

This CDR3 spans 13 amino acids. With V trimmed by 4 bases and J by 0 bases, 0 bases remained unmatched. Germline values: CDR1 SQVTM, CDR2 ANQGSEA. The source is a young man in good health and CMV-seropositive. Source material: PBMCs. The chain links TRBV29-1 to TRBJ2-3; 8 bases fit TRBD2. In DNA, the CDR3 is TGCAGCGTTGGGACTAGCAGCACAGATACGCAGTATTTT. Residues: CSVGTSSTDTQYF.